This T cell receptor (beta chain) was retrieved from a study of T-cell memory formation after mild COVID-19. Study details: The TCR clusters were mostly specific to one donor. Study-level results: Specificity for SARS-CoV-2 was not confirmed among the second-wave clones peaking on day 37.

This clonotype was seen a handful of times. Its target is not known. Amplification by 5'RACE using constant-segment primers produced TCR alpha and TCR beta cDNA libraries that carried sample barcodes and UMIs. A single record per CDR3 protein comes from TCRdb applying MiXCR to the 5' RACE reads. Of about half a million distinct CDR3 sequences detected, 18% appear once; the ten largest clones hold 9% to 15%. The specimen sequenced was PBMCs or a T cell subset sorted from them (not recorded which). The clonotype originates from an adult woman who had mild COVID-19 (a few samples of this study predate the infection). Cell type and time point are not known.

CDR3 in amino acids: CASSKGQSPNEQYF. The CDR3 DNA is TGCGCCAGCAGCAAGGGACAGTCCCCCAACGAGCAGTACTTC. This chain links TRBV5-1 with TRBJ2-7; 7 nucleotides match TRBD1. Germline CDR1 SGHRS, CDR2 YFSETQ. After removal of 4 bases from V and 5 bases from J, the junction contained 9 bases not matched to a gene. The CDR3 contains 14 residues.